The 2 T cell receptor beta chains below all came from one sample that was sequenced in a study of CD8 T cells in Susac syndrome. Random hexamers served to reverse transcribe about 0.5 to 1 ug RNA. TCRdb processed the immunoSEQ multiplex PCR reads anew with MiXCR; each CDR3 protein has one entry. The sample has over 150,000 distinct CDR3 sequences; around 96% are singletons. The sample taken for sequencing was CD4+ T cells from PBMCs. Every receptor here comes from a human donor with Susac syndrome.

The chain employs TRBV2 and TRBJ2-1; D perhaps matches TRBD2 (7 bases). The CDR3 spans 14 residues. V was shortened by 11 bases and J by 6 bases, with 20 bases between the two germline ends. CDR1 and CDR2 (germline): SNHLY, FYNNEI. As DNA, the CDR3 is TGTGCCTCAAAGGGGGGGACCAACTTCAATGAGCAGTTCTTC. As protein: CASKGGTNFNEQFF.

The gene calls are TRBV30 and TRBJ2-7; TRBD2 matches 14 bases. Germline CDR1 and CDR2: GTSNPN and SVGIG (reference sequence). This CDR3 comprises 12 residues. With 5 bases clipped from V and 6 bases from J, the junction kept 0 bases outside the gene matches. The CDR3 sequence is CAWGLAGGEQYF. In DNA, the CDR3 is TGTGCCTGGGGACTAGCGGGAGGCGAGCAGTACTTC. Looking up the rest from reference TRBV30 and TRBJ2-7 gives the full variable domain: SQTIHQWPATLVQPVGSPLSLECTVEGTSNPNLYWYRQAAGRGLQLLFYSVGIGQISSEVPQNLSASRPQDRQFILSSKKLLLSDSGFYLCAWGLAGGEQYFGPGTRLTVT.